What follows is one TCR beta chain and its context. Its matching antigen is unknown. It was with random hexamers that 0.5 to 1 ug RNA was reverse transcribed. TCRdb re-called the immunoSEQ multiplex PCR reads through MiXCR, storing one row per CDR3 protein. In the table there are around 170,000 distinct CDR3 sequences, around 93% of which are singletons. The data were taken from a study of CD8 T cells in Susac syndrome. Whole-study context: The Susac syndrome patients were therapy-naive, on corticosteroids, or on intravenous immunoglobulin alone at blood draw. Study observations and caveats: The number of Susac-specific public clones found was approximately 16 in total CD8+ repertoires and 4 to 6 in CD8+ TEMRA repertoires.

This CDR3 region has 13 residues. Looked up from germline, CDR1 is LNHDA and CDR2 is SQIVND (reference sequence). V dropped 7 bases and J dropped 1 base, with 10 bases sitting between them. The sequencing sample was made of CD8+ T cells from PBMCs. The genes are TRBV19 and TRBJ2-5, with D unclear. The sequence derives from a human donor with Susac syndrome. CDR3 nucleotide sequence: TGTGCCAGTATGGGGTCCTCCCAAGAGACCCAGTACTTC. Its translation is CASMGSSQETQYF.